Shown below are 19 T cell receptor beta chains from a single sample sequenced in a study of cytomegalovirus exposure and HLA in healthy donors (dated by TCRdb to about 2017). The library was built by means of the immunoSEQ multiplex PCR assay. The source is immuneACCESS, and TCRdb retained only in-frame sequences with V and J called. Part of the clones is not carried over; for the studies checked, unresolved V genes explain less than half of this, and the remainder is unexplained. In this sample the table shows some 110,000 clones, around 88% of which occur a single time. The top ten constitute roughly 5.3% of the sample. The sequencing input was PBMCs. The receptors originated from a man aged 18 to 29 in good health and CMV-seronegative.

The rearrangement uses TRBV21-1 and TRBJ2-7; the table's D gene call, TRBD1, was not cross checked with the DNA. TRBV21-1 is tagged as a pseudogene. The CDR3 covers 15 residues. CDR3 nucleotide sequence: TGTGCCAGCAGCAAAGCGGGGCAGAACTCCTACGAGCAGTACTTC. It is translated as CASSKAGQNSYEQYF.

Of note for this clone: Other DNA sequences from this sample encode an identical CDR3 as well. The chain couples TRBV5-6 to TRBJ1-1, with TRBD1 matching 8 bases. CDR3 size: 14 residues. The germline V gene has CDR1 SGHDT and CDR2 YYEEEE. J gave up 1 base and V 2 bases, and 1 base lay outside the gene matches. CDR3 DNA: TGTGCCAGCAGCTTTGGACAGGGGAACACTGAAGCTTTCTTT. Encoded protein: CASSFGQGNTEAFF.

The chain is built from TRBV18 and TRBJ2-7; 7 bases match TRBD2. J was trimmed by 6 bases and V by 5 bases; bases with no gene match: 13. The CDR3 has 15 amino acids. In germline, CDR1 is KGHSH, CDR2 LQKENI. The DNA for the CDR3 is TGTGCCAGCTCATCTAAGATGCGCGGGAGTTTCGAGCAGTACTTC. Its translation: CASSSKMRGSFEQYF. The full variable domain, with the rest looked up from reference TRBV18 and TRBJ2-7, is NAGVMQNPRHLVRRRGQEARLRCSPMKGHSHVYWYRQLPEEGLKFMVYLQKENIIDESGMPKERFSAEFPKEGPSILRIQQVVRGDSAAYFCASSSKMRGSFEQYFGPGTRLTVT.

This sequence joins TRBV7-9 and TRBJ1-2, with a possible D match to TRBD1 (5 bases). Germline V lookup: CDR1 SEHNR, CDR2 FQNEAQ (reference sequence). The CDR3 loop spans 14 amino acids. V dropped 1 base and J dropped 5 bases, with 11 bases sitting between them. The CDR3 region is CASSLEARGYGYTF. CDR3 sequence (DNA): TGTGCCAGCAGCTTAGAGGCGCGGGGGTATGGCTACACCTTC.

J is TRBJ2-7 and V is TRBV11-2, with D tentatively TRBD2 (5 bases). There are 16 residues in the CDR3. V lost 1 base, J lost 0 bases, and 13 bases lay in between. Germline V gene lookup returns CDR1 SGHAT and CDR2 FQNNGV. In nucleotides, the CDR3 is TGTGCCAGCAGCTTAGCGGCGGGTAGAAGCTCCTACGAGCAGTACTTC. Its translation: CASSLAAGRSSYEQYF.

The V call is TRBV6-6, the J call TRBJ2-7; the D gene is possibly TRBD2 (5 bases). The CDR3 runs to 16 residues. Trimming removed 5 bases at V and 5 bases at J, with 22 bases between. Germline CDR1 MNHNY, CDR2 SVGAGI (reference sequence). The CDR3 bases are TGTGCCAGCAGTCCGCGAAGGACTGCTATCAGGAACGAGCAGTACTTC. Residues: CASSPRRTAIRNEQYF.

This chain connects TRBV5-1 to TRBJ2-2; 7 positions agree with TRBD1. Germline-derived CDR1 and CDR2 are SGHRS and YFSETQ. The length of the CDR3 is 15 residues. V dropped 0 bases and J dropped 3; count of bases not matched to a gene: 2. CDR3 amino acids: CASSLVQGYTGELFF. The CDR3 region has the DNA TGCGCCAGCAGCTTGGTACAGGGGTACACCGGGGAGCTGTTTTTT.

Only one count was recorded for this clone. The J gene is TRBJ2-7, the V gene TRBV5-5; 8 bases match TRBD1. V shed 4 bases, J shed 2 bases, and the junction held 5 bases outside the gene matches. Per germline, CDR1 SGHKS and CDR2 YYEKEE (reference sequence). CDR3 length equals 14 residues. The CDR3 DNA reads as TGTGCCAGCAGCAGCCGGGACAGGACCTACGAGCAGTACTTC. Its protein is CASSSRDRTYEQYF.

The CDR3 coding sequence is TGTGCCAGCAGCCTTAATAGCCCCTATGAGCAGTTCTTC. Amino acid sequence: CASSLNSPYEQFF. The chain couples TRBV9 to TRBJ2-1; D remains ambiguous. The V end was cut by 4 bases, the J end by 8 bases, with 13 bases between. The CDR3 loop spans 13 amino acids. Per the germline V gene, CDR1 is SGDLS and CDR2 is YYNGEE.

V and J are TRBV14 and TRBJ1-1; D remains unclear. The CDR3 extends over 12 amino acids. The germline gives CDR1 SGHDN, CDR2 FVKESK. V lost 0 bases, J lost 7 bases, and 6 bases lay in between. In nucleotides, the CDR3 is TGTGCCAGCAGCCAAGATTCCGTTGAAGCTTTCTTT. This translates into CASSQDSVEAFF.

V is TRBV5-4 and J is TRBJ2-3; D unresolved. CDR3 length equals 15 residues. V dropped 0 bases and J dropped 6 bases, with 14 bases sitting between them. Germline loops: CDR1 SGHNT, CDR2 YYREEE (reference sequence). The CDR3 coding sequence is TGTGCCAGCAGCTTGGACGGAGTGTCATCCGATACGCAGTATTTT. Amino acids: CASSLDGVSSDTQYF.

V and J are TRBV2 and TRBJ2-1; the D gene is possibly TRBD2 (6 bases). The CDR3 covers 17 residues. Germline V gives CDR1 SNHLY, CDR2 FYNNEI. The V end was cut by 6 bases, the J end by 0 bases, with 18 bases between. CDR3 nucleotides: TGTGCCAGCAGCCCCTTTGTGGGGGGAAGCTCCTACAATGAGCAGTTCTTC. Encoded protein: CASSPFVGGSSYNEQFF.

This clone was detected a few times. The CDR3 DNA follows: TGTGCCAGCAGCTTGCCGACAGATAACACCGGGGAGCTGTTTTTT. This gives the protein CASSLPTDNTGELFF. The chain employs TRBV5-4 and TRBJ2-2, with D perhaps matching TRBD1 (5 bases). Deletions cut 1 base from V and 2 bases from J, with 9 bases between. Germline CDR1 reads SGHNT; CDR2 reads YYREEE (reference sequence). The CDR3 runs 15 residues.

The chain combines TRBV30 with TRBJ1-2; no definite D call. V was clipped by 2 bases and J by 5 bases, with 6 bases between them. This CDR3 region has 11 residues. Germline loops: CDR1 GTSNPN, CDR2 SVGIG (reference sequence). The CDR3 DNA sequence: TGTGCCTGGAGTTTCACTTATGGCTACACCTTC. It is translated as CAWSFTYGYTF.

This clone occurred a few times. V and J are TRBV2 and TRBJ1-5; 9 nucleotides agree with TRBD1. The junction had 7 bases not matched to a gene; V was cut back by 6 bases and J by 4 bases. Germline values: CDR1 SNHLY, CDR2 FYNNEI. CDR3 length equals 15 residues. The CDR3 is CASRPGTGSNQPQHF. CDR3 nucleotide sequence: TGTGCCAGCAGACCCGGGACAGGGTCTAATCAGCCCCAGCATTTT.

This clone was picked up one time. J is TRBJ1-5 and V is TRBV30; 7 bases fit TRBD1. Per germline, CDR1 GTSNPN and CDR2 SVGIG (reference sequence). The CDR3 has 15 amino acids. V was pared by 1 base and J by 0 bases, with 3 bases of the junction left unmatched. The CDR3 sequence is CAWSGGDSSNQPQHF. CDR3 DNA sequence: TGTGCCTGGAGTGGGGGGGACAGTAGCAATCAGCCCCAGCATTTT.

This rearrangement joins TRBV30 to TRBJ1-2; 9 bases are a match to TRBD1. V lost 2 bases, J lost 4 bases, and 2 bases stayed unmatched. This CDR3 is built from 13 residues. From germline, CDR1 is GTSNPN and CDR2 SVGIG (reference sequence). CDR3 protein: CAWSLTGGYGYTF. The CDR3 nucleotides read TGTGCCTGGAGTTTGACAGGGGGCTATGGCTACACCTTC.

The CDR3 region has the DNA TGTGCCAGCAGCCCACGGACAGGGTACCAAGAGACCCAGTACTTC. Translated, it gives CASSPRTGYQETQYF. This chain joins TRBV9 and TRBJ2-5, with 8 bases fitting TRBD1. The CDR3 length is 15 residues. The V segment lost 4 bases and the J segment 0 bases; nucleotides outside the gene matches: 5. CDR1 SGDLS and CDR2 YYNGEE come from the germline V gene.

V and J are TRBV7-2 and TRBJ2-3; 8 nucleotides match TRBD2. V lost 3 bases and J lost 3; bases outside the gene matches: 11. CDR3 length: 17 residues. The germline V gene has CDR1 SGHTA and CDR2 FQGNSA. The CDR3 is CASSFPSGPDLTDTQYF. DNA of the CDR3: TGTGCCAGCAGCTTCCCTAGCGGGCCGGACCTTACAGATACGCAGTATTTT.